The 9 T cell receptor beta chains below were found in one sample sequenced in a study of shared clonotypes between healthy human individuals (dated by TCRdb to about 2020). Library preparation employed the immunoSEQ multiplex PCR assay. TCRdb limited this immuneACCESS table to in-frame rearrangements with V and J called. A share of clones is missing; checked studies link under half to unresolved V genes, and the rest is unexplained. The sample records 2 million to 2.5 million clones, just over 90% of which are singletons. The ten top clones hold about 0.37% of the sample. The sequenced material came from naive CD4+ T cells from PBMCs. Explained via the paper, the cell subset or site label denotes: CD45RA+ positively selected. The receptors here all came from a man between 18 and 29 years old in good health. Some clones in this sample may be carry-over from other donors' samples.

The chain joins TRBV10-3 to TRBJ2-6, with D uncertain. The germline V gene has CDR1 ENHRY and CDR2 SYGVKD. V lost 4 bases and J lost 0, with 10 bases in between. CDR3 length: 16 amino acids. The CDR3 DNA follows: TGTGCCATCAGTGCGAGTCGAGACTCTGGGGCCAACGTCCTGACTTTC. It encodes CAISASRDSGANVLTF.

The chain is built from TRBV5-1 and TRBJ2-2; D is unresolved. The CDR3 length is 16 residues. The germline V gene encodes CDR1 SGHRS and CDR2 YFSETQ. Between the trimmed V and J ends, which lost 3 bases and 0 bases, there was a span of 12 bases. For the CDR3, the DNA is TGCGCCAGCAGCTCCCCGACAATCGCGAACACCGGGGAGCTGTTTTTT. It codes for CASSSPTIANTGELFF.

V usage is TRBV2 and J usage is TRBJ2-7; perhaps D is TRBD1 or TRBD2 (6 bases each). The germline V gene has CDR1 SNHLY and CDR2 FYNNEI. Trimming pared 1 base from V and 0 bases from J, leaving 10 bases between. The CDR3 is made up of 15 amino acids. CDR3 protein: CASSEGGALSYEQYF. For the CDR3, the DNA is TGTGCCAGCAGTGAAGGGGGGGCCCTCTCCTACGAGCAGTACTTC.

A single count supports this clone. The chain is built from TRBV11-2 and TRBJ2-5; TRBD1 matches at 8 bases. Germline CDR1 and CDR2: SGHAT and FQNNGV. V gave up 3 bases and J gave up 5 bases; unmatched junction bases: 8. This CDR3 has 15 residues. The CDR3 DNA follows: TGTGCCAGCAGCTTCAGGGGGCGCTGGGGGGAGACCCAGTACTTC. This codes for CASSFRGRWGETQYF.

The chain joins TRBV28 to TRBJ2-7; D possibly matches TRBD1 or TRBD2 (5 bases each). Trimming shortened V by 7 bases and J by 2 bases, and 9 bases separated the two germline ends. There are 12 residues in the CDR3. Germline V gives CDR1 MDHEN, CDR2 SYDVKM. CDR3 DNA: TGTGCCAGCACCGAGGGGACCTACGAGCAGTACTTC. Translated: CASTEGTYEQYF.

The V and J genes are TRBV6-6 and TRBJ2-5; TRBD2 agrees at 11 bases. The closer fit of TRBJ2-7 to the DNA end suggests the J call may be wrong. The length of the CDR3 is 16 residues. CDR1 is MNHNY, CDR2 SVGAGI, per germline (reference sequence). CDR3 sequence (DNA): TGTGCCAGCAGTCACGGGCTAGCGGGAGGTCTGGGCGAGCAGTACTTC. Translated, it gives CASSHGLAGGLGEQYF.

V is TRBV6-5 and J is TRBJ2-7, with 7 bases identical to TRBD2. Germline V lookup: CDR1 MNHEY, CDR2 SVGAGI. The V gene end was trimmed by 2 bases and the J gene end by 1 base; junction bases not matched to a gene: 5. This CDR3 has 15 amino acids. CDR3 protein: CASSYRGAGSYEQYF. The CDR3 DNA follows: TGTGCCAGCAGTTACCGGGGAGCGGGGTCCTACGAGCAGTACTTC.

This chain's CDR3 is CASSLNRGQGEQYF. Here the CDR3 DNA reads TGCGCCAGCAGCTTAAACAGGGGGCAAGGCGAGCAGTACTTC. The chain joins TRBV5-1 to TRBJ2-7; 9 positions agree with TRBD1. Germline CDR1 is SGHRS and CDR2 is YFSETQ. Losses at the gene ends were 2 bases for V and 6 bases for J; bases not matched to a gene: 6. The CDR3 has 14 amino acids.

The sample holds one count of this clone. The chain recombines TRBV7-9 with TRBJ2-5; tentatively, D is TRBD2 (6 bases). V was clipped by 0 bases and J by 3 bases, with 11 bases between them. The V gene's germline CDR1 is SEHNR and CDR2 FQNEAQ (reference sequence). This CDR3 spans 15 amino acids. The CDR3, as DNA: TGTGCCAGCAGCTTAGCACGGGACTTTAAAGAGACCCAGTACTTC. Protein: CASSLARDFKETQYF.